The clone carrying this T cell receptor beta chain was observed a few times. Its matching antigen is unknown. The record originates from a study of cytomegalovirus exposure and HLA in healthy donors. Primers: 60 Vbeta forward and 13 Jbeta reverse. The table came from immunoSEQ multiplex PCR; TCRdb's copy has only in-frame clones and leaves some out. This sample has approximately 140,000 clones, with 75% to 85% found just once. Trimming left V 6 bases short and J 11 bases short, with 11 bases between. Germline values: CDR1 SGHDN, CDR2 FVKESK. The CDR3 is made up of 11 amino acids. Findings and limits, study-wide: A later analysis linked some 18,000 TCR beta sequences to HLA alleles at 0.05 false discovery rate. One variant, a missense change in DCLRE1C, was linked in a later analysis to TCR beta V- and J-gene trimming.

The sequenced material came from PBMCs. The sequence came from a man over 45 in good health and CMV-seropositive. The V and J genes are TRBV14 and TRBJ2-1; D ambiguous. The CDR3 sequence is CASSHLEKQFF. CDR3 nucleotide sequence: TGTGCCAGCAGTCATCTTGAGAAGCAGTTCTTC.